This T cell receptor beta chain is from a study of CD8+ T cells in alopecia areata (dated by TCRdb to the late 2010s). Looking at the study overall: Skin from C3H/HeJ donors aged roughly 6-13 months with spontaneous alopecia was grafted onto female C3H/HeJ recipients aged roughly 6-10 weeks. On the human side, TCRbeta sequencing was run on scalp tissue and on sorted CD4+ and CD8+ peripheral blood T cells from healthy controls and from alopecia areata patients with either patchy or totalis/universalis disease. In both human patients and the C3H/HeJ mouse model, the study applied high-throughput TCRbeta sequencing to look at T cell clonal expansion in alopecia areata. Amplification of TCRbeta CDR3 regions was done by immunoSEQ multiplex PCR using 35 Vbeta forward primers and 13 Jbeta reverse primers. RNA came from the PAXgene miRNA kit for fixed scalp, the miRNeasy kit for PBMCs, and the RNeasy kit for mouse skin. Scalp clonality was compared among normal scalp (n=4), patchy alopecia areata scalp (n=8), and alopecia totalis/universalis scalp (n=8).

The library was produced with the immunoSEQ multiplex PCR assay. To provide template for TCR sequencing, every sample had RNA extracted and reverse transcribed into cDNA. SuperScript III was used for first-strand cDNA synthesis, primed with a 2:1 mix of oligo-dT and random hexamers. Amplification bias was assessed with a synthetic immune receptor repertoire, and residual bias was removed computationally. Sequencing of the libraries was done on Illumina HiSeq using 60 bp reads that spanned the CDR3 and were read from J toward V. As for the original processing: Raw reads were preprocessed to remove errors, and CDR3 was defined according to IMGT conventions as the region from the conserved cysteine to phenylalanine. Clonality was calculated as 1 minus Shannon entropy normalized by log2 of the number of productive unique TCRs. Scalp TCRbeta sequences were cross-referenced with sorted blood CD4 and CD8 repertoires so that the CD4 or CD8 identity of scalp clones could be inferred. Here the immuneACCESS table is served through TCRdb, limited to in-frame sequences with V and J called. Missing clones are a known gap in these copies; in checked studies unresolved V genes cover under half, and the rest lacks a known reason. For V, J and clone size, that table is used; D and trimming come from the DNA. The sample comprises 200,000 to 300,000 clones, and every one was counted more than once. The ten largest clones capture roughly 1.2% of the sample.

This clone appeared a few times. No antigen is known for it. Gene names and germline sequences refer to the mouse in this case. Coverage ceases 4 residues before the CDR3 finishes, and the germline J gene fills in the end. Cells from pooled mouse cutaneous lymph nodes were stained for CD4, CD8alpha, NKG2D, NKG2ACE and other markers and then sorted on a BD Influx. The full study reports these points: Unlike mouse skin, which is dominated by gammadelta T cells, normal human skin has resident alphabeta T cells that are also sequenced, and this complicates analysis of the scalp TCR repertoire. Higher clonality and more expanded CD8+ clones were observed in lesional scalp than in normal scalp, particularly in alopecia totalis/universalis, a finding suggestive of antigenic drive. Shared TCR sequences between patients were less evident than in mice, which may be partly attributable to HLA diversity in the patient population.

At the junction V is shortened by 4 bases and J by 0 bases; bases outside the gene matches: 6. The CDR3 runs 15 residues from the cysteine to the phenylalanine. Only the CDR3 bases that were read are kept: 33 of them, in frame from base 1. The germline V gene (reference sequence) supplies CDR1 FNHDT and CDR2 SITEND. Here the chain combines TRBV19 and TRBJ2-7; 8 central nucleotides agree with TRBD2. The clonotype comes from a C3H/HeJ mouse with alopecia areata. With respect to MHC, this strain carries the haplotype H2-k. Source material: CD4+ T cells sorted from a lymph node. The CDR3 protein sequence reads: CASSRGGASSYEQYF. Incomplete CDR3 DNA: TGTGCCAGCAGTCGGGGGGGCGCGAGCTCCTAT.